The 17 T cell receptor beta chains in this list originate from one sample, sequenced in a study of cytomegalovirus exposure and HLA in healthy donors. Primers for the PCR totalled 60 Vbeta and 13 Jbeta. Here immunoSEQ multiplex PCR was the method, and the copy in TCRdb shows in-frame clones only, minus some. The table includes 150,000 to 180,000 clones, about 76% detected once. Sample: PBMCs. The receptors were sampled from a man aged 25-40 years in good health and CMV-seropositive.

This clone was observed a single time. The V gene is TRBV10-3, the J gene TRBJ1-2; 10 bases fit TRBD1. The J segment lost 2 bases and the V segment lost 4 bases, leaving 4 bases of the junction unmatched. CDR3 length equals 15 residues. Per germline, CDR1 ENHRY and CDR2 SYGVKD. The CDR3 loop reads CAISVQDRGNYGYTF. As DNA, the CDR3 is TGTGCCATCAGTGTCCAGGACAGGGGGAACTATGGCTACACCTTC.

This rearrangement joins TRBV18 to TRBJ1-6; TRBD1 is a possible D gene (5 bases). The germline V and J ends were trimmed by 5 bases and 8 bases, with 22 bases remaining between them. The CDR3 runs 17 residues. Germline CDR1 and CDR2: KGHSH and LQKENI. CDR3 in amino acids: CASSTRRGGMLDSPLHF. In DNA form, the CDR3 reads TGTGCCAGCTCAACCCGGCGGGGGGGGATGTTGGATTCACCCCTCCACTTT.

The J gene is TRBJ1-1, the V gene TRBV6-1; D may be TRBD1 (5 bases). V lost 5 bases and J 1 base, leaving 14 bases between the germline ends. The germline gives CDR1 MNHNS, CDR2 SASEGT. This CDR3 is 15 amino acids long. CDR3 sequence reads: CASSPLGGTNTEAFF. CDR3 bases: TGTGCCAGCAGTCCGCTTGGGGGGACGAACACTGAAGCTTTCTTT.

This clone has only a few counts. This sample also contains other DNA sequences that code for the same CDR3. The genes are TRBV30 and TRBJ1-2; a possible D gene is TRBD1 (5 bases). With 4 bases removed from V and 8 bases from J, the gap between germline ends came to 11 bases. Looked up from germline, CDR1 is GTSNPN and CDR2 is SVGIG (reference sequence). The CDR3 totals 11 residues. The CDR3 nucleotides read TGTGCCTGGACGTCGGGGGGGGGCTACACCTTC. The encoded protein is CAWTSGGGYTF.

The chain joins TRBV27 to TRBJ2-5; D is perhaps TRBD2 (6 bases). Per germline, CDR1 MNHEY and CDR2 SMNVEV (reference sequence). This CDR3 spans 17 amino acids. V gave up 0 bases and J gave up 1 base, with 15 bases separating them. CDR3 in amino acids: CASSLSRGRVAQETQYF. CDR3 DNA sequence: TGTGCCAGCAGTTTATCTCGGGGGAGAGTGGCCCAAGAGACCCAGTACTTC.

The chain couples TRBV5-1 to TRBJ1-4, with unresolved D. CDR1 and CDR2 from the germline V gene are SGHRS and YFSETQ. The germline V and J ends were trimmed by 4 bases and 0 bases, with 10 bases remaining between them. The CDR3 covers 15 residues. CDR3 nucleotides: TGCGCCAGCAGCGCCGGGTCCACAACTAATGAAAAACTGTTTTTT. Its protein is CASSAGSTTNEKLFF.

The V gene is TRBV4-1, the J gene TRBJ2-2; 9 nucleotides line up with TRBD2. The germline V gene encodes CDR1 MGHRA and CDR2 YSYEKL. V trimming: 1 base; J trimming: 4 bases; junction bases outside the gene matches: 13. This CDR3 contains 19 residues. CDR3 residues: CASSQVMGFAGGSTGELFF. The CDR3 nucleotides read TGCGCCAGCAGCCAAGTCATGGGGTTCGCGGGGGGGAGCACCGGGGAGCTGTTTTTT.

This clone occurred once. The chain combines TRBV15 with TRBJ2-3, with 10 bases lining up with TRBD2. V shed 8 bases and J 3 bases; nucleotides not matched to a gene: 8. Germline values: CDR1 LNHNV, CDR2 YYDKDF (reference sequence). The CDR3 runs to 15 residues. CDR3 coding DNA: TGTGCCACCGAGCGGGAGGGCCGAGGGACAGATACGCAGTATTTT. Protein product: CATEREGRGTDTQYF.

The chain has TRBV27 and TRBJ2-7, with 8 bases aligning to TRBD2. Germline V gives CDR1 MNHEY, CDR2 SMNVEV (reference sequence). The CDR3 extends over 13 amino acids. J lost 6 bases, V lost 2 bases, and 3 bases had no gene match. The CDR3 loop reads CASSLSGSTEQYF. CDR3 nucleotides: TGTGCCAGCAGTTTAAGCGGGAGCACCGAGCAGTACTTC.

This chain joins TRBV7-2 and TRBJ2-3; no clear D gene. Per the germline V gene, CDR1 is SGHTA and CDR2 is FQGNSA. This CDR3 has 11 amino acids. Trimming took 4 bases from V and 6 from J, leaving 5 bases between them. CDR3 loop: CASSSLDTQYF. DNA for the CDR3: TGTGCCAGCAGCTCCCTGGATACGCAGTATTTT.

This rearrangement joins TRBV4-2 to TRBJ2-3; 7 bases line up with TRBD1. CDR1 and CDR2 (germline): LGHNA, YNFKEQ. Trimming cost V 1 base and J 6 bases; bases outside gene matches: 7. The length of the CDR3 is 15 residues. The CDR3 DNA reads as TGTGCCAGCAGCCAAGTCGGCACAGGGGAGGATACGCAGTATTTT. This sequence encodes CASSQVGTGEDTQYF.

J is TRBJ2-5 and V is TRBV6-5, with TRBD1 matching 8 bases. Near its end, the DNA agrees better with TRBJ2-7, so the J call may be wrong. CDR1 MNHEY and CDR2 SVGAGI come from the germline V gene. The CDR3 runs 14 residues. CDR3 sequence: CASSPRGLGPEQYF. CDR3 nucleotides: TGTGCCAGCAGTCCCAGGGGGCTCGGACCCGAGCAGTACTTC.

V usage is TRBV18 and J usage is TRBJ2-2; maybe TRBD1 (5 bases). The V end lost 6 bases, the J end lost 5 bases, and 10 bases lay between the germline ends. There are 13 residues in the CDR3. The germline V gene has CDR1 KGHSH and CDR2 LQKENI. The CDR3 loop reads CASSPSGTGELFF. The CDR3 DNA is TGTGCCAGCTCCCCATCAGGGACCGGGGAGCTGTTTTTT.

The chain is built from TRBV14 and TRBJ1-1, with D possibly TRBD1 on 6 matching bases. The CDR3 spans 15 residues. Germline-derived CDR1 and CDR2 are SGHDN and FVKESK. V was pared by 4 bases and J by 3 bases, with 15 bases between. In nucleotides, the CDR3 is TGTGCCAGCAGCCCAAAACAGGGTGGGCACACTGAAGCTTTCTTT. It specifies CASSPKQGGHTEAFF.

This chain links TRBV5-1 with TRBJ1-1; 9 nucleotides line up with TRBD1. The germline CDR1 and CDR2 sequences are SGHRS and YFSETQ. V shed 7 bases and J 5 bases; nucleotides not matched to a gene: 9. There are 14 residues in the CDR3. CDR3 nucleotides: TGCGCCAGCGGTCCGGGACAGGGTGGGACTGAAGCTTTCTTT. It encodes CASGPGQGGTEAFF.

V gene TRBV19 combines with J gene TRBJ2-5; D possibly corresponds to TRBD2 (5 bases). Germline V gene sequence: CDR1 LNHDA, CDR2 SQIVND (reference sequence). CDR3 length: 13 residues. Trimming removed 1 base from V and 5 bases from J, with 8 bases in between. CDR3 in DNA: TGTGCCAGTAGTATAGCGGGGTTGGAGACCCAGTACTTC. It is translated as CASSIAGLETQYF.

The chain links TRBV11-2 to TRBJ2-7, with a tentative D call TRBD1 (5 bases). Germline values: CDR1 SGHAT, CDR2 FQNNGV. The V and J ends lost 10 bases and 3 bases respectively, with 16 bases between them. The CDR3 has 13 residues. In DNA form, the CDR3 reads TGTGCCATCTCAGCAGGGATGGGCTACGAGCAGTACTTC. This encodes CAISAGMGYEQYF.